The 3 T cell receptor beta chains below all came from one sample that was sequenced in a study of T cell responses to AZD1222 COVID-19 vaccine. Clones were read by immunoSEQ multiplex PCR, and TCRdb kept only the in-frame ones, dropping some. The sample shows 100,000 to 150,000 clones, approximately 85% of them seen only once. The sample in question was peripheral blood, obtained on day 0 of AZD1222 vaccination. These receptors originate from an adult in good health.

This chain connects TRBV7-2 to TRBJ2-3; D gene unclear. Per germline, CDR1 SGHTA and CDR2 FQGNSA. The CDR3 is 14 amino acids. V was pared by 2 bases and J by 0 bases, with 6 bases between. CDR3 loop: CASSLTASTDTQYF. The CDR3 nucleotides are TGTGCCAGCAGCTTAACGGCTAGCACAGATACGCAGTATTTT.

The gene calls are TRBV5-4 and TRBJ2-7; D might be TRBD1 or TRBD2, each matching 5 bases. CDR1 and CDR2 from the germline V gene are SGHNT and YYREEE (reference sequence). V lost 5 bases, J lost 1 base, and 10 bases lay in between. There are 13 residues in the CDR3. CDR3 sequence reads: CASSRDGSYEQYF. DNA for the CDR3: TGTGCCAGCAGTCGGGACGGTTCCTACGAGCAGTACTTC.

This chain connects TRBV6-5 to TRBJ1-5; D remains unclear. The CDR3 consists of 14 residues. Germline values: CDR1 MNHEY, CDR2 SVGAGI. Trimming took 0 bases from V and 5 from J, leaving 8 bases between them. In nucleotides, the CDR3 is TGTGCCAGCAGTTACTCGGCTCTTGATCAGCCCCAGCATTTT. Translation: CASSYSALDQPQHF.